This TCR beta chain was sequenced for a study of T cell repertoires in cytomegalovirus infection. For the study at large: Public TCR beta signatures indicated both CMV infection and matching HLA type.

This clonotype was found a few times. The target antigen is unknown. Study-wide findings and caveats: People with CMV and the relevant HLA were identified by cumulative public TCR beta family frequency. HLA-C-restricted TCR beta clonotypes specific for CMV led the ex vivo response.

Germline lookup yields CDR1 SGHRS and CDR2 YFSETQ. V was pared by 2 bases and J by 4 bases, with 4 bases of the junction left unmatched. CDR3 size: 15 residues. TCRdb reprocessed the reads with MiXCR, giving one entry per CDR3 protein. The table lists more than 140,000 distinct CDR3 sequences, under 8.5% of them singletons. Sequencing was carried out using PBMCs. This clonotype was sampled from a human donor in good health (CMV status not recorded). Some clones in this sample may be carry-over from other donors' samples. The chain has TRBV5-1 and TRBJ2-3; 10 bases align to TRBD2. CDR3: CASSFASGGADTQYF. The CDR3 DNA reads TGCGCCAGCAGCTTCGCTAGCGGGGGTGCAGATACGCAGTATTTT.